This passage covers 12 T cell receptor beta chains from one sample sequenced in a study of T cells after posttransplantation cyclophosphamide. Treatment was busulfan-fludarabine conditioning, a marrow graft, and cyclophosphamide on days +3 and +4. Produced via immunoSEQ multiplex PCR; TCRdb's table is partial and in-frame only. The sample contains roughly 7,700 clones, none of them singletons. Material: PBMCs, obtained roughly 3 months after allogeneic stem cell transplant with posttransplant cyclophosphamide. Every receptor here comes from a female patient between 55 and 75 years old who received an allogeneic stem cell transplant from an unrelated donor, was CMV-positive, and had acute GVHD only. Some of the T cells might come from the graft donor.

Within the sample, this clone is medium-sized (0.01 to 0.1%). The chain couples TRBV18 to TRBJ2-1; 8 nucleotides match TRBD1. CDR1 and CDR2 (germline): KGHSH, LQKENI. V shed 3 bases, J shed 6 bases, and the junction held 7 bases outside the gene matches. The CDR3 is 15 amino acids. In DNA, the CDR3 is TGTGCCAGCTCACCGCTCAGGGGGCATCCCAATGAGCAGTTCTTC. This encodes CASSPLRGHPNEQFF.

Many counts were recorded for this clone. The V call is TRBV6-4, the J call TRBJ1-3; D call uncertain. CDR1 is MRHNA, CDR2 SNTAGT, per germline. Deletions cut 7 bases from V and 0 bases from J, with 7 bases between. The CDR3 loop spans 13 amino acids. The CDR3 nucleotides read TGTGCCAGCATTCATAGCTCTGGAAACACCATATATTTT. Protein: CASIHSSGNTIYF.

This clone was counted at least ten times. V is TRBV7-3 and J is TRBJ2-1; TRBD2 matches 8 bases. The trim removed 0 bases at V and 7 bases at J, leaving 5 bases unmatched. The CDR3 covers 15 residues. Germline assignment: CDR1 SGHTA and CDR2 FQGTGA. The CDR3 region has the DNA TGTGCCAGCAGCTTAACCAGCGGGAGTGGGAATGAGCAGTTCTTC. This sequence encodes CASSLTSGSGNEQFF. Using reference TRBV7-3 and TRBJ2-1 for the parts outside the CDR3, the full variable domain is GAGVSQTPSNKVTEKGKYVELRCDPISGHTALYWYRQSLGQGPEFLIYFQGTGAADDSGLPNDRFFAVRPEGSVSTLKIQRTERGDSAVYLCASSLTSGSGNEQFFGPGTRLTVL.

This clone was counted between two and nine times. The chain recombines TRBV6-6 with TRBJ2-3, with a weak D call TRBD2 (5 bases). Germline V gene lookup returns CDR1 MNHNY and CDR2 SVGAGI (reference sequence). Between the trimmed V and J ends, which lost 4 bases and 6 bases, there was a span of 14 bases. This CDR3 region has 14 residues. The chain's CDR3 is CASSSSLLEDTQYF. The CDR3 coding sequence is TGTGCCAGCAGTTCCTCCCTACTAGAGGATACGCAGTATTTT.

This clone was recorded many times. The gene calls are TRBV28 and TRBJ1-2; weak D call: TRBD1 (5 bases). In germline, CDR1 is MDHEN, CDR2 SYDVKM. V lost 3 bases, J lost 4 bases, and 12 bases lay in between. There are 14 residues in the CDR3. CDR3 protein: CASSFGGASYGYTF. The CDR3 DNA sequence: TGTGCCAGCAGTTTCGGAGGGGCCTCCTATGGCTACACCTTC.

By sample share, this clone is medium-sized. The chain recombines TRBV5-4 with TRBJ1-3; D gene uncertain. Per germline, CDR1 SGHNT and CDR2 YYREEE (reference sequence). Between the trimmed V and J ends, which lost 0 bases and 3 bases, there was a span of 10 bases. The CDR3 has 15 amino acids. In nucleotides, the CDR3 is TGTGCCAGCAGCTTGGCCGCGGGAAATGGAAACACCATATATTTT. Its translation is CASSLAAGNGNTIYF. Drawing the rest from reference TRBV5-4 and TRBJ1-3, the complete variable domain is ETGVTQSPTHLIKTRGQQVTLRCSSQSGHNTVSWYQQALGQGPQFIFQYYREEENGRGNFPPRFSGLQFPNYSSELNVNALELDDSALYLCASSLAAGNGNTIYFGEGSWLTVV.

The table lists this clone with a few counts. This chain links TRBV24-1 with TRBJ2-2, with a possible D match to TRBD1 (5 bases). This CDR3 has 15 amino acids. Germline CDR1 is KGHDR and CDR2 is SFDVKD. With 1 base removed from V and 1 base from J, the gap between germline ends came to 6 bases. CDR3 in DNA: TGTGCCACCAGTGATTTTGGACAGAACACCGGGGAGCTGTTTTTT. Amino acids: CATSDFGQNTGELFF.

This clone was observed at least ten times. The chain combines TRBV4-2 with TRBJ2-2, with D unresolved. The CDR3 extends over 13 amino acids. Trimming pared 1 base from V and 6 bases from J, leaving 6 bases between. CDR1 is LGHNA and CDR2 is YNFKEQ in the germline V gene. In nucleotides, the CDR3 is TGTGCCAGCAGCCAAGTTGTAGCCGGGGAGCTGTTTTTT. As protein: CASSQVVAGELFF.

The chain is built from TRBV7-8 and TRBJ1-5; the D gene is possibly TRBD1 (6 bases). This CDR3 is built from 13 residues. Germline-derived CDR1 and CDR2 are SGHVS and FQNEAQ. V gave up 6 bases and J gave up 0 bases, with 6 bases separating them. CDR3 amino acids: CASRQGSNQPQHF. The CDR3 DNA is TGTGCCAGCAGACAGGGTAGCAATCAGCCCCAGCATTTT.

This clone was recorded many times. V usage is TRBV5-6 and J usage is TRBJ2-7; D uncertain. Trimming removed 4 bases at V and 3 bases at J, with 11 bases between. Per the germline V gene, CDR1 is SGHDT and CDR2 is YYEEEE. The CDR3 is made up of 13 amino acids. The CDR3 nucleotides are TGTGCCAGCAGCCCCTCCTCGTACTACGAGCAGTACTTC. Protein product: CASSPSSYYEQYF.

The table lists this clone with many counts. The rearrangement links TRBV7-3 to TRBJ1-2, with D perhaps TRBD1 (6 bases). The V gene's germline CDR1 is SGHTA and CDR2 FQGTGA. The CDR3 totals 13 residues. Trimming stripped 3 bases from V and 8 bases from J, with 13 bases between. The CDR3 protein is CASSFAGAVGYTF. The DNA for the CDR3 is TGTGCCAGCAGCTTCGCAGGGGCGGTAGGCTACACCTTC.

This clone was detected many times. This chain connects TRBV19 to TRBJ2-6; D perhaps matches TRBD2 (5 bases). The CDR3 has 14 residues. The germline gives CDR1 LNHDA, CDR2 SQIVND (reference sequence). Trimming took off 11 bases at V and 4 bases at J, with 15 bases between the two ends. The CDR3 DNA sequence: TGTGCCCCCTACGGGGAACACGGGGCCAACGTCCTGACTTTC. It translates to CAPYGEHGANVLTF.